Detailed here is one T cell receptor beta chain. The antigen is unknown. This specimen comes from a study of shared clonotypes between healthy human individuals. The overall study: Serving as donors were a couple of women and a few men, whose ages spanned 18 to 49.

Data came from immunoSEQ multiplex PCR; TCRdb stores just in-frame clones and leaves some out. The sample includes roughly 650,000 clones, almost 97% seen only once; the top ten take approximately 0.057%. The CDR3 extends over 16 amino acids. CDR1 and CDR2 from the germline V gene are SGHTA and FQGTGA. The ends lost 5 bases at V and 10 bases at J; junction bases unmatched: 13. General study points: Since donors were few, the genetic and exposure-history diversity represented was limited. Lower generation probabilities were found for non-shared clonotypes than for those shared by all four donors.

Sequenced: naive CD4+ T cells sorted from blood. The sample's subset: CD45RA+ positively selected. J is TRBJ2-7 and V is TRBV7-3; 14 nucleotides align to TRBD2. The source is a young woman in good health. As DNA, the CDR3 is TGTGCCAGCAGCCCCCACGGGGGACTAGCGGGAGTGAAACAGTACTTC. Protein: CASSPHGGLAGVKQYF.